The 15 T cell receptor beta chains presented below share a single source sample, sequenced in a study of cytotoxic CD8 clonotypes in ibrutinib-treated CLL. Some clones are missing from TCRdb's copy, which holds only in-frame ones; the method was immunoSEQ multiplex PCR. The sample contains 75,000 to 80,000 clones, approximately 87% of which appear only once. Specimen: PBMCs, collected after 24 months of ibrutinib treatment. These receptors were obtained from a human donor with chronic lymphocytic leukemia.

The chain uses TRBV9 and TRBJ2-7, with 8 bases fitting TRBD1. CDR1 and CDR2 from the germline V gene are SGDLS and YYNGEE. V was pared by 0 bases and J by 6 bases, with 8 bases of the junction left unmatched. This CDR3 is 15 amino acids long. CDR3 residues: CASSVAAGGSSEQYF. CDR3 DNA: TGTGCCAGCAGCGTAGCGGCAGGGGGCTCATCCGAGCAGTACTTC.

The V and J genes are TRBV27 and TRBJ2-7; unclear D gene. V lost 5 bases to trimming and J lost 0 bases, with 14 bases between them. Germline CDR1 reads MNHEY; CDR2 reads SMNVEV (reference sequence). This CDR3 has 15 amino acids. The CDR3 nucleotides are TGTGCCAGCAGTCCCCCCGGGCGTCTCTCCTACGAGCAGTACTTC. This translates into CASSPPGRLSYEQYF.

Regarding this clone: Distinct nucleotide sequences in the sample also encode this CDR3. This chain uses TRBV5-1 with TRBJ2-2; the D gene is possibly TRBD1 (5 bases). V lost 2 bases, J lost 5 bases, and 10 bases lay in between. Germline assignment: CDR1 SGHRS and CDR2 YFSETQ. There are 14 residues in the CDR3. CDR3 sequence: CASSFQGRTGELFF. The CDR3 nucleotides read TGCGCCAGCAGCTTTCAGGGTCGGACCGGGGAGCTGTTTTTT.

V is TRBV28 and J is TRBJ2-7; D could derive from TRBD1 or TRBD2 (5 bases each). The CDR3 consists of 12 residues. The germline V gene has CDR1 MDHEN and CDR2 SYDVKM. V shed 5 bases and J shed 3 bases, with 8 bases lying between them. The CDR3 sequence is CASSRDHYEQYF. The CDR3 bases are TGTGCCAGCAGTCGGGACCACTACGAGCAGTACTTC.

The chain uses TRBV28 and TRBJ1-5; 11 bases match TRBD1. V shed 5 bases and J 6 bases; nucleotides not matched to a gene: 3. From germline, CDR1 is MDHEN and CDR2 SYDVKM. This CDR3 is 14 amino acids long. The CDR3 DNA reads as TGTGCCAGCAGTCCCGGGACAGGGGGTCAGCCCCAGCATTTT. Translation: CASSPGTGGQPQHF.

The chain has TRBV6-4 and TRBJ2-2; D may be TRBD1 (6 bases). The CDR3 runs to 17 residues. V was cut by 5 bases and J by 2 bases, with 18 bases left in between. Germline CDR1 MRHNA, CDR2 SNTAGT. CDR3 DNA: TGTGCCAGCAGTCGGTGGGGCACAGGGTCCAACACCGGGGAGCTGTTTTTT. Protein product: CASSRWGTGSNTGELFF.

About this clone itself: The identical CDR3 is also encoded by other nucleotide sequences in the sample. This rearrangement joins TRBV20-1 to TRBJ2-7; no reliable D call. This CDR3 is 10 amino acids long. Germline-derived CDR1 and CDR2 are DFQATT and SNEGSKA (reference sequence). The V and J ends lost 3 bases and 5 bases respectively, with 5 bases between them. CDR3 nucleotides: TGCAGTGCTAGCGATCACGAGCAGTACTTC. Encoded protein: CSASDHEQYF.

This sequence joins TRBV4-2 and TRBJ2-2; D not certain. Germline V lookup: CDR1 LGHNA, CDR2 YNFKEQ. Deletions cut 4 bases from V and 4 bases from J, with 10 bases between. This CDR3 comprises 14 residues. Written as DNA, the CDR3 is TGTGCCAGCAGCCGAGGACCCGCCACCGGGGAGCTGTTTTTT. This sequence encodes CASSRGPATGELFF.

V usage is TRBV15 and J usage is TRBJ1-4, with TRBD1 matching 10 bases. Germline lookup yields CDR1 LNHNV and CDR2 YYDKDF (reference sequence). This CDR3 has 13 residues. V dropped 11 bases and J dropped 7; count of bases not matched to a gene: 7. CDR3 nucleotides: TGTGCCTCTTCGACAGGGGGCGGTGAAAAACTGTTTTTT. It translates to CASSTGGGEKLFF.

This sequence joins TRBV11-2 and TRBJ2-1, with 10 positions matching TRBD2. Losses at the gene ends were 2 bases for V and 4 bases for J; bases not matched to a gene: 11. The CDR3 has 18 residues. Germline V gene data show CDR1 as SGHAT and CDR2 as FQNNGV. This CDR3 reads CASSLLGAGGPLYNEQFF. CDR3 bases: TGTGCCAGCAGCTTATTGGGAGCGGGAGGGCCGTTGTACAATGAGCAGTTCTTC. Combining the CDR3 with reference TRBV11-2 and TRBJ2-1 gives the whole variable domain EAGVAQSPRYKIIEKRQSVAFWCNPISGHATLYWYQQILGQGPKLLIQFQNNGVVDDSQLPKDRFSAERLKGVDSTLKIQPAKLEDSAVYLCASSLLGAGGPLYNEQFFGPGTRLTVL.

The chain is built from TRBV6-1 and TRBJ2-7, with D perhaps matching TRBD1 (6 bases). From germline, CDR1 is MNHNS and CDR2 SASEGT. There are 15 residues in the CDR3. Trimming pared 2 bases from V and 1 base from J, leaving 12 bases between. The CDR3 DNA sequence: TGTGCCAGCAGTGAATTCCCAGGGGTATCCTACGAGCAGTACTTC. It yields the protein CASSEFPGVSYEQYF.

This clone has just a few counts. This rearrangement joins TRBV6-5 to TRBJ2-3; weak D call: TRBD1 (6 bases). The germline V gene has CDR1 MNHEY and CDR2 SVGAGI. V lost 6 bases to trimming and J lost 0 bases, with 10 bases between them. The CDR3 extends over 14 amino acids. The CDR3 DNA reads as TGTGCCAGCAGACAGGGCCTAAGCACAGATACGCAGTATTTT. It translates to CASRQGLSTDTQYF.

As DNA, the CDR3 is TGTGCCAGCAGTCCCCGGACCCGCTTGGAGACCCAGTACTTC. It translates to CASSPRTRLETQYF. The rearrangement uses TRBV25-1 and TRBJ2-5; D gene ambiguous. CDR3 length: 14 amino acids. Trimming left V 5 bases short and J 5 bases short, with 15 bases between. CDR1 MGHDK and CDR2 SYGVNS come from the germline V gene.

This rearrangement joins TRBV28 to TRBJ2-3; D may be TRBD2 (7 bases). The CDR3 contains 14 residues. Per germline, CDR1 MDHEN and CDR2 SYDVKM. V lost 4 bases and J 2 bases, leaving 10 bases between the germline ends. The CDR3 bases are TGTGCCAGCAGTTCGGGGGGCATCACAGATACGCAGTATTTT. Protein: CASSSGGITDTQYF.

CDR3 sequence: CASSPSPSGGRQETQYF. CDR3 nucleotide sequence: TGTGCCAGCAGTCCCAGTCCTAGTGGGGGACGCCAAGAGACCCAGTACTTC. The chain employs TRBV5-4 and TRBJ2-5; D possibly matches TRBD1 or TRBD2 (5 bases each). CDR1 SGHNT and CDR2 YYREEE come from the germline V gene (reference sequence). The CDR3 sequence is 17 residues long. Between the trimmed V and J ends, which lost 5 bases and 1 base, there was a span of 21 bases.